The rows below give T cell receptor beta chains drawn from one sample of a study of blood T cell repertoires in COVID-19. TCRdb's copy holds only in-frame clones and misses some; the assay was immunoSEQ multiplex PCR. Among 230,000 or so clones listed, 65% to 90% were seen once. The sample comprised peripheral blood. The receptor source for this set is a man aged 40-49 years who had recovered from COVID-19. Each CDR3 is given with its conserved first and last residue. Fields, in order: J gene, D gene, V gene, CDR3 DNA, CDR3 protein. The D gene is left open where the match is weak.

j_gene: TRBJ2-7
d_gene: TRBD1
v_gene: TRBV29-1
CDR3nt: TGCAGCGGACGTTCACAGGGGGCACACGAGCAGTACTTC
CDR3aa: CSGRSQGAHEQYF

j_gene: TRBJ2-3
d_gene: NA
v_gene: TRBV6-5
CDR3nt: TGTGCCAGCGGTCCAAGGGCGGGAAATACGCAGTATTTT
CDR3aa: CASGPRAGNTQYF

j_gene: TRBJ2-7
d_gene: TRBD2
v_gene: TRBV6-2/TRBV6-3
CDR3nt: TGTGCCAGCAGTTCGTGGACTAGCGGGAGGAACCACGAGCAGTACTTC
CDR3aa: CASSSWTSGRNHEQYF

j_gene: TRBJ2-7
d_gene: NA
v_gene: TRBV28
CDR3nt: TGTGCCAGCAGTATCCCCAGGGGGGACGAGCAGTACTTC
CDR3aa: CASSIPRGDEQYF

j_gene: TRBJ2-7
d_gene: TRBD2
v_gene: TRBV2
CDR3nt: TGTGCCAGCAGTGCGTTTAGCGGGACAAACTCCTACGAGCAGTACTTC
CDR3aa: CASSAFSGTNSYEQYF

j_gene: TRBJ2-6
d_gene: TRBD1
v_gene: TRBV5-4
CDR3nt: TGTGCCAGCAGTTCAGGGGGCTCTGGGGCCAACGTCCTGACTTTC
CDR3aa: CASSSGGSGANVLTF

j_gene: TRBJ1-3
d_gene: NA
v_gene: TRBV7-2
CDR3nt: TGTGCCAGCAGCCAAAACATGGGAGATCACTCTGGAAACACCATATATTTT
CDR3aa: CASSQNMGDHSGNTIYF

j_gene: TRBJ2-1
d_gene: TRBD2
v_gene: TRBV18
CDR3nt: TGTGCCAGCTCACCTCAGACTAGCGGGGATGAGCAGTTCTTC
CDR3aa: CASSPQTSGDEQFF

j_gene: TRBJ2-2
d_gene: NA
v_gene: TRBV18
CDR3nt: TGTGCCAGCTCCTTCCGGTCCGGGGAGCTGTTTTTT
CDR3aa: CASSFRSGELFF

j_gene: TRBJ2-2
d_gene: NA
v_gene: TRBV19
CDR3nt: TGTGCCAGTAGTATAGGGTTAGGAGACACCGGGGAGCTGTTTTTT
CDR3aa: CASSIGLGDTGELFF

j_gene: TRBJ1-3
d_gene: TRBD1
v_gene: TRBV7-9
CDR3nt: TGTGCCAGCAGCTTAGACAGGGGAGTCGTGGGAAACACCATATATTTT
CDR3aa: CASSLDRGVVGNTIYF

j_gene: TRBJ1-6
d_gene: NA
v_gene: TRBV7-2
CDR3nt: TGTGCCAGCAGCCTTACGAAAGGGGATAATTCACCCCTCCACTTT
CDR3aa: CASSLTKGDNSPLHF

j_gene: TRBJ2-3
d_gene: NA
v_gene: TRBV6-2/TRBV6-3
CDR3nt: TGTGCCAGCAGTCCAGGTGGATGGCCAGATACGCAGTATTTT
CDR3aa: CASSPGGWPDTQYF

j_gene: TRBJ2-1
d_gene: NA
v_gene: TRBV18
CDR3nt: TGTGCCAGCTCACCATTAGCGACACCACCGAATGAGCAGTTCTTC
CDR3aa: CASSPLATPPNEQFF

j_gene: TRBJ2-5
d_gene: NA
v_gene: TRBV7-9
CDR3nt: TGTGCCAGCAGCGGCAGGTATCAAGAGACCCAGTACTTC
CDR3aa: CASSGRYQETQYF

j_gene: TRBJ2-1
d_gene: NA
v_gene: TRBV27
CDR3nt: TGTGCCAGCAGGCAGGGGCTAGTCGATGAGCAGTTCTTC
CDR3aa: CASRQGLVDEQFF